These 20 T cell receptor beta chains came from one sample sequenced in a study of early T cells in non-severe SARS-CoV-2 infection. One entry per CDR3 protein results from TCRdb running MiXCR on the 5' RACE reads. The sample lists approximately 56,000 distinct CDR3 sequences, around a tenth seen once, with around 4% in the top ten. What was sequenced was whole blood. The source of these receptors is an adult who was a healthcare worker with PCR-confirmed SARS-CoV-2 infection or an uninfected control (not recorded which).

This clonotype has a count of ten or more. The gene calls are TRBV4-3 and TRBJ2-1; 8 positions match TRBD1. The CDR3 sequence is 16 residues long. V lost 0 bases to trimming and J lost 3 bases; unmatched junction nucleotides: 4. Germline V gives CDR1 LGHNA, CDR2 YSLEER. CDR3 region: CASSQEPGGNYNEQFF. CDR3 nucleotide sequence: TGCGCCAGCAGCCAAGAACCAGGGGGCAACTACAATGAGCAGTTCTTC.

The chain uses TRBV6-6 and TRBJ1-1; D gene ambiguous. The CDR3 length is 13 residues. Between the trimmed V and J ends, which lost 4 bases and 0 bases, there was a span of 6 bases. From germline, CDR1 is MNHNY and CDR2 SVGAGI (reference sequence). CDR3 bases: TGTGCCAGCAGTTCTACACTGAACACTGAAGCTTTCTTT. It translates to CASSSTLNTEAFF.

This clonotype was recorded a few times. The chain is built from TRBV7-8 and TRBJ2-7; D may be TRBD1 or TRBD2 (5 bases each). The germline gives CDR1 SGHVS, CDR2 FQNEAQ. The CDR3 is 15 amino acids. V lost 1 base and J 0 bases, leaving 10 bases between the germline ends. The CDR3, as DNA: TGTGCCAGCAGCTTAGTGGCAGGGAGCTCCTACGAGCAGTACTTC. Its translation is CASSLVAGSSYEQYF.

A note on this clonotype: A read error may explain this, as a much larger clone is one base away. The rearrangement links TRBV25-1 to TRBJ2-1, with 7 bases matching TRBD2. V was pared by 6 bases and J by 1 base, with 12 bases of the junction left unmatched. This CDR3 spans 17 amino acids. Per germline, CDR1 MGHDK and CDR2 SYGVNS. In DNA form, the CDR3 reads TGTGCCAGCAGCCCCCCAGGACTAGTGTTTTCCTACAATGAGCAGTTCTTC. It codes for CASSPPGLVFSYNEQFF.

This clonotype was observed many times. This rearrangement joins TRBV20-1 to TRBJ2-3, with no clear D. Germline CDR1 is DFQATT and CDR2 is SNEGSKA (reference sequence). The CDR3 covers 13 residues. The CDR3 bases are TGCCTTACCGGGCCCTCAGCCCCTAATACGCAGTATTTT. Its protein product is CLTGPSAPNTQYF.

This clonotype was found a few times. The rearrangement links TRBV7-2 to TRBJ2-6, with D perhaps matching TRBD1 (5 bases). Germline CDR1 and CDR2: SGHTA and FQGNSA. Between the trimmed V and J ends, which lost 5 bases and 2 bases, there was a span of 13 bases. The CDR3 sequence is 16 residues long. The CDR3 DNA reads TGTGCCAGCAGCCAACAGGTTTCGACTGGGGCCAACGTCCTGACTTTC. Its protein is CASSQQVSTGANVLTF.

This clonotype was seen many times. The genes are TRBV7-8 and TRBJ2-5; 8 nucleotides agree with TRBD1. This CDR3 is built from 19 residues. V lost 2 bases to trimming and J lost 0 bases; unmatched junction nucleotides: 14. Germline CDR1 and CDR2: SGHVS and FQNEAQ. The CDR3 DNA reads as TGTGCCAGCAGCTTAAATACGGACAGGGTCGTAGCGAACCAAGAGACCCAGTACTTC. Amino acids: CASSLNTDRVVANQETQYF.

This clonotype showed up many times. The rearrangement joins TRBV6-1 to TRBJ2-5; 8 bases match TRBD1. J was trimmed by 9 bases and V by 5 bases; bases with no gene match: 17. Per the germline V gene, CDR1 is MNHNS and CDR2 is SASEGT. The CDR3 spans 16 residues. The CDR3 DNA reads as TGTGCCAGCAGTTCACTCCCGGGACAGGAAAAGGGGGCCCAGTACTTC. This codes for CASSSLPGQEKGAQYF.

This clonotype was observed at least ten times. The V and J genes are TRBV2 and TRBJ2-7; the match to TRBD2 covers 8 bases. The CDR3 contains 15 residues. Germline V gene data show CDR1 as SNHLY and CDR2 as FYNNEI. V lost 1 base to trimming and J lost 4 bases; unmatched junction nucleotides: 6. Here the CDR3 DNA reads TGTGCCAGCAGTGAAGGAATCGCGGGAGGTTACGAGCAGTACTTC. Protein product: CASSEGIAGGYEQYF.

This clonotype was seen many times. The V and J genes are TRBV14 and TRBJ2-5; 8 bases align to TRBD1. The CDR3 sequence is 14 residues long. The trim removed 0 bases at V and 5 bases at J, leaving 2 bases unmatched. Germline V gene sequence: CDR1 SGHDN, CDR2 FVKESK. CDR3: CASSQDTGGETQYF. In DNA, the CDR3 is TGTGCCAGCAGCCAAGATACAGGGGGTGAGACCCAGTACTTC.

This clonotype was observed at least ten times. The chain employs TRBV7-9 and TRBJ2-1; D tentatively fits TRBD1 or TRBD2 (5 bases each). Germline V gene data show CDR1 as SEHNR and CDR2 as FQNEAQ (reference sequence). This CDR3 is built from 15 residues. V was cut by 0 bases and J by 6 bases, with 12 bases left in between. The CDR3 DNA follows: TGTGCCAGCAGCTTAGCGAGGGGTAGTCCCAATGAGCAGTTCTTC. This sequence encodes CASSLARGSPNEQFF.

The sample holds many counts of this clonotype. The chain couples TRBV5-1 to TRBJ2-6, with D possibly TRBD2 on 5 matching bases. V lost 4 bases, J lost 1 base, and 12 bases lay in between. From germline, CDR1 is SGHRS and CDR2 YFSETQ. This CDR3 contains 16 residues. The CDR3 loop reads CASSMEAGSGANVLTF. Written as DNA, the CDR3 is TGCGCCAGCAGCATGGAGGCTGGATCTGGGGCCAACGTCCTGACTTTC.

The table lists this clonotype with many counts. This CDR3 is CSVAPSREADTQYF. The CDR3 DNA sequence: TGCAGCGTTGCCCCTAGCCGGGAGGCAGATACGCAGTATTTT. The chain couples TRBV29-1 to TRBJ2-3, with TRBD2 identical over 7 bases. The junction had 8 bases not matched to a gene; V was cut back by 4 bases and J by 4 bases. The CDR3 covers 14 residues. Germline V lookup: CDR1 SQVTM, CDR2 ANQGSEA.

This rearrangement joins TRBV20-1 to TRBJ2-4; 11 bases are a match to TRBD2. The CDR3 has 16 amino acids. V lost 4 bases and J lost 7; bases outside the gene matches: 12. Germline V gene data show CDR1 as DFQATT and CDR2 as SNEGSKA (reference sequence). In nucleotides, the CDR3 is TGCAGTGCTAAAATAGCGGGGGGGCCGTTGTTGAACATTCAGTACTTC. Translated: CSAKIAGGPLLNIQYF.

CDR3 DNA: TGTGCCAGCAGTCTTACAGGGGGATACTCTGGAAACACCATATATTTT. Protein: CASSLTGGYSGNTIYF. The chain uses TRBV25-1 and TRBJ1-3, with 8 bases matching TRBD1. The J segment lost 0 bases and the V segment lost 5 bases, leaving 6 bases of the junction unmatched. The germline V gene encodes CDR1 MGHDK and CDR2 SYGVNS. The CDR3 has 16 amino acids.

The rearrangement uses TRBV19 and TRBJ2-3, with TRBD2 as a possible D gene (5 bases). This CDR3 has 16 residues. V lost 2 bases, J lost 2 bases, and 14 bases lay in between. Germline-derived CDR1 and CDR2 are LNHDA and SQIVND (reference sequence). The CDR3 reads CASSIRTLATTDTQYF. CDR3 bases: TGTGCCAGTAGTATACGAACCCTAGCAACCACAGATACGCAGTATTTT.

The chain couples TRBV6-6 to TRBJ2-3; no firm D call. The germline gives CDR1 MNHNY, CDR2 SVGAGI (reference sequence). The CDR3 runs 16 residues. V lost 2 bases and J lost 1, with 13 bases in between. CDR3 coding DNA: TGTGCCAGCAGTTACAGGAGACAAGTCCGCACAGATACGCAGTATTTT. Translating gives CASSYRRQVRTDTQYF.

This clonotype was detected many times. V usage is TRBV2 and J usage is TRBJ1-4; 7 bases are a match to TRBD1. The CDR3 contains 18 residues. The V gene end was trimmed by 4 bases and the J gene end by 10 bases; junction bases not matched to a gene: 21. The germline CDR1 and CDR2 sequences are SNHLY and FYNNEI. The CDR3 reads CASSAGTADAGDAGKLFF. In DNA, the CDR3 is TGTGCCAGCAGTGCCGGGACAGCTGATGCCGGGGATGCCGGAAAACTGTTTTTT.

The rearrangement uses TRBV7-2 and TRBJ2-3, with 14 nucleotides matching TRBD2. Per the germline V gene, CDR1 is SGHTA and CDR2 is FQGNSA. The CDR3 loop spans 16 amino acids. After removal of 6 bases from V and 6 bases from J, the junction contained 8 bases not matched to a gene. The CDR3: CASSSRLAGGPDTQYF. The CDR3 region has the DNA TGTGCCAGCAGTTCCAGACTAGCGGGGGGGCCGGATACGCAGTATTTT. The whole variable domain, filled in from reference TRBV7-2 and TRBJ2-3, reads GAGVSQSPSNKVTEKGKDVELRCDPISGHTALYWYRQSLGQGLEFLIYFQGNSAPDKSGLPSDRFSAERTGGSVSTLTIQRTQQEDSAVYLCASSSRLAGGPDTQYFGPGTRLTVL.

CDR3 residues: CASSPHRDSVSYEQYF. CDR3 coding DNA: TGCGCCAGCAGCCCCCACCGGGACAGCGTCTCCTACGAGCAGTACTTC. This chain joins TRBV5-1 and TRBJ2-7; 7 nucleotides agree with TRBD1. J was trimmed by 0 bases and V by 4 bases; bases with no gene match: 10. The CDR3 spans 16 residues. CDR1 is SGHRS and CDR2 is YFSETQ in the germline V gene.